Listed here are 5 T cell receptor beta chains from one sample, sequenced in a study of CD8 T cells in ankylosing spondylitis. TCRdb itself ran the 5' RACE reads through MiXCR, one entry per CDR3 protein. Of 290,000 or so distinct CDR3 sequences in the sample, roughly 20% were seen once. Sequencing was performed on blood, either unsorted or a sorted T cell fraction (not recorded which). These receptors were taken from a female donor with ankylosing spondylitis or in good health (not recorded which).

This chain connects TRBV7-2 to TRBJ1-5; D may be TRBD1 (5 bases). Germline loops: CDR1 SGHTA, CDR2 FQGNSA. There are 13 residues in the CDR3. V lost 5 bases, J lost 9 bases, and 14 bases lay in between. The CDR3 here is CASSQSKGPPQHF. The CDR3 bases are TGTGCCAGCAGCCAATCTAAGGGACCGCCCCAGCATTTT.

The chain recombines TRBV9 with TRBJ2-6; D call uncertain. The CDR3 sequence is 13 residues long. Germline assignment: CDR1 SGDLS and CDR2 YYNGEE. V lost 2 bases, J lost 4 bases, and 4 bases lay in between. DNA for the CDR3: TGTGCCAGCAGCGTCCCCGGGGCCAACGTCCTGACTTTC. Residues: CASSVPGANVLTF. The full variable domain, in which reference TRBV9 and TRBJ2-6 provide the parts outside the CDR3, is DSGVTQTPKHLITATGQRVTLRCSPRSGDLSVYWYQQSLDQGLQFLIQYYNGEERAKGNILERFSAQQFPDLHSELNLSSLELGDSALYFCASSVPGANVLTFGAGSRLTVL.

This chain links TRBV20-1 with TRBJ2-7; 8 positions match TRBD2. V trimming: 4 bases; J trimming: 3 bases; junction bases outside the gene matches: 5. Per germline, CDR1 DFQATT and CDR2 SNEGSKA (reference sequence). This CDR3 is 13 amino acids long. CDR3 bases: TGCAGTGCTACCAGCGGGAGCGGCTACGAGCAGTACTTC. Its protein is CSATSGSGYEQYF.

This chain connects TRBV20-1 to TRBJ2-2; D may correspond to TRBD1 or TRBD2 (5 bases each). V was cut by 0 bases and J by 7 bases, with 9 bases left in between. Germline CDR1 DFQATT, CDR2 SNEGSKA (reference sequence). This CDR3 has 13 residues. The CDR3 DNA reads as TGCAGTGCTAGAGATCCGGGACGCGGGGAGCTGTTTTTT. Translating gives CSARDPGRGELFF.

The rearrangement links TRBV30 to TRBJ2-7; 7 bases align to TRBD2. The CDR3 consists of 14 residues. The ends lost 5 bases at V and 1 base at J; junction bases unmatched: 8. Germline assignment: CDR1 GTSNPN and CDR2 SVGIG (reference sequence). The CDR3 nucleotides read TGTGCCTGGGGGGAGGGATTTAGGTCCTACGAGCAGTACTTC. Its protein product is CAWGEGFRSYEQYF.